This TCR beta chain appears in the sequencing data of a study of cytomegalovirus exposure and HLA in healthy donors. This CDR3 has 13 residues. In germline, CDR1 is SGHTA, CDR2 FQGTGA. Trimming removed 5 bases from V and 9 bases from J, with 14 bases in between. Remarks on this clone: The antigen is unknown.

The PCR ran on 60 Vbeta and 13 Jbeta primers. The protocol was immunoSEQ multiplex PCR, while the TCRdb copy is restricted to in-frame clones and leaves out a portion. The repertoire has about 170,000 clones, around 73% of them found once; the top ten carry roughly 5.2%. Regarding the study as a whole: In an earlier analysis, about 87% or about 30%: the productive usage of most TCR beta V segments. As a later analysis revealed, most CMV-associated TCR beta chains appeared HLA-restricted. Most TCR sequences proved rare, with some public TCRs found in many donors.

This receptor was identified in a woman between 18 and 29 years old in good health and CMV-seropositive. The chain has TRBV7-3 and TRBJ2-1, with D possibly TRBD2 on 5 matching bases. Sequencing was performed on PBMCs. The CDR3 loop reads CASSTGLASEQFF. The CDR3, as DNA: TGTGCCAGCAGCACCGGACTGGCAAGTGAGCAGTTCTTC.